This T cell receptor beta chain originates from a study of human T cells and chemical hapten exposure. On the study more broadly: A patient group, mainly female, showed alopecia areata, totalis or universalis. Variation in per-sample TCR yields came mainly from small pooled library volume differences.

The germline V gene has CDR1 SNHLY and CDR2 FYNNEI. This CDR3 comprises 14 residues. V was pared by 10 bases and J by 7 bases, with 17 bases between. Documented time point: patch test 2, 6 weeks after DPC sensitization. Treatment reported: therapeutic diphenylcyclopropenone sensitization with weekly scalp DPC. Every donor had alopecia and was 18 to 70 years old; all were suitable for DPC. Source study methods: Sequenced samples showed a median of approximately 100,000 TCRs each, with counts running from roughly 23,000 to 700,000. MiXCR was run by TCRdb on the RACE reads, yielding one entry per CDR3 protein. The authors' filters were not applied to this entry. In the table there are some 79,000 distinct CDR3 sequences, more than 9% of which are singletons. For this clonotype: A much larger clone differs by one base, so this may be a read error.

The receptor was isolated from a woman aged 45-59 years with alopecia areata. Some clones in this sample may be carry-over from other donors' samples. The rearrangement uses TRBV2 and TRBJ1-6; D gene uncertain. This specimen consisted of whole blood, obtained in connection with sensitization to the hapten diphenylcyclopropenone (DPC). CDR3 sequence (DNA): TGTGCCACCCTTTTCGGGTCGAGCAATTCACCCCTCCACTTT. It specifies CATLFGSSNSPLHF.